A single sample gave rise to the 5 T cell receptor beta chains below, sequenced in a study of Graves' ophthalmopathy and Graves' hyperthyroidism. From RNA, the CDR3 regions of TCR beta chains were amplified and sequenced. The library came from an HTBI-primed first-round RT-PCR and a second-round multiplex PCR. TCRdb analysed the multiplex PCR reads with MiXCR anew, one entry per CDR3 protein. Of just over 400,000 distinct CDR3 sequences in the sample, around a fifth were seen once. Sequencing was performed on peripheral blood. Every receptor here comes from a woman aged 18-35 years with stable Graves' hyperthyroidism.

This clonotype was counted at least ten times. The junction departs from germline at one end; a sequencing error may be responsible. This chain links TRBV20-1 with TRBJ2-4, with 10 positions matching TRBD2. Germline V CDR1 and CDR2: DFQATT, SNEGSKA (reference sequence). The CDR3 has 13 amino acids. CDR3 sequence (DNA): TGCAGTGCCAGAGGACTAGCGGTAAACATTCAGTACTTC. Translation gives CSARGLAVNIQYF.

The chain couples TRBV28 to TRBJ1-2, with D tentatively TRBD1 (5 bases). Deletions cut 6 bases from V and 2 bases from J, with 10 bases between. The CDR3 is made up of 13 amino acids. Germline CDR1 is MDHEN and CDR2 is SYDVKM. Here the CDR3 DNA reads TGTGCCAGCAGACCGACAGCCAACTATGGCTACACCTTC. Its translation: CASRPTANYGYTF.

This clonotype occurred many times. The chain recombines TRBV6-2 or TRBV6-3 with TRBJ2-7; 10 nucleotides agree with TRBD2. Germline trimming cut 6 bases from V and 5 bases from J; bases unmatched to any gene: 10. The germline V gene encodes CDR1 MNHEY and CDR2 SVGEGT. The CDR3 is 15 amino acids. The DNA of the CDR3 is TGTGCCAGCAGCCGATCGGGACTAGCGTCCCACGAGCAGTACTTC. This codes for CASSRSGLASHEQYF.

The rearrangement links TRBV28 to TRBJ1-5; 9 bases align to TRBD1. Unmatched junction bases numbered 11, after V lost 0 bases and J lost 5 bases. There are 18 residues in the CDR3. The germline gives CDR1 MDHEN, CDR2 SYDVKM. The CDR3 nucleotides are TGTGCCAGCAGTTTATGGCGGGACAGGGAATCTCGTCATCAGCCCCAGCATTTT. Amino acid sequence: CASSLWRDRESRHQPQHF.

The table lists this clonotype with many counts. At one end the junction does not follow the germline gene, possibly because of a read error. CDR3: CASRADRDTGGLFF. The CDR3 DNA is TGTGCCAGCAGGGCTGACAGGGACACCGGGGGGCTGTTTTTT. The chain uses TRBV2 and TRBJ2-2; D is perhaps TRBD1 (7 bases). Germline-derived CDR1 and CDR2 are SNHLY and FYNNEI. The CDR3 covers 14 residues. The full variable domain, in which reference TRBV2 and TRBJ2-2 provide the parts outside the CDR3, is EPEVTQTPSHQVTQMGQEVILRCVPISNHLYFYWYRQILGQKVEFLVSFYNNEISEKSEIFDDQFSVERPDGSNFTLKIRSTKLEDSAMYFCASRADRDTGGLFFGEGSRLTVL.